A single sample gave rise to the 9 T cell receptor beta chains below, sequenced in a study of blood T cell repertoires in COVID-19. Assay used: immunoSEQ multiplex PCR; TCRdb lists only in-frame clones, some missing. Here the sample spans some 90,000 clones, roughly 90% being singletons. Specimen: peripheral blood. The receptors originated from a man aged 50-59 years with acute or convalescent COVID-19.

This chain uses TRBV7-2 with TRBJ1-1, with TRBD1 matching 7 bases. The CDR3 length is 14 residues. Germline trimming cut 4 bases from V and 5 bases from J; bases unmatched to any gene: 7. The germline CDR1 and CDR2 sequences are SGHTA and FQGNSA. The CDR3 loop is CASSSQGGRTEAFF. The CDR3 DNA reads as TGTGCCAGCAGCTCGCAGGGGGGAAGGACTGAAGCTTTCTTT.

This chain joins TRBV15 and TRBJ1-4; D not certain. V was clipped by 0 bases and J by 3 bases, with 14 bases between them. Germline assignment: CDR1 LNHNV and CDR2 YYDKDF (reference sequence). The CDR3 loop spans 17 amino acids. CDR3 protein: CATSRDGGGRPNEKLFF. CDR3 bases: TGTGCCACCAGCAGAGATGGCGGAGGCAGACCTAATGAAAAACTGTTTTTT.

The chain joins TRBV12-3 or TRBV12-4 to TRBJ2-5; no definite D call. V was trimmed by 3 bases and J by 5 bases, leaving 4 bases between them. This CDR3 has 11 amino acids. The CDR3 sequence: CASSLGETQYF. The CDR3 DNA reads as TGTGCCAGCAGTTTGGGCGAGACCCAGTACTTC.

In its sample, this clone was seen once. The chain has TRBV5-6 and TRBJ1-2; D possibly corresponds to TRBD1 (5 bases). This CDR3 comprises 15 residues. CDR1 and CDR2 (germline): SGHDT, YYEEEE. The germline V and J ends were trimmed by 0 bases and 3 bases, with 12 bases remaining between them. In DNA, the CDR3 is TGTGCCAGCAGCTTGGCGGGCAGGGTGGACTATGGCTACACCTTC. Amino acids: CASSLAGRVDYGYTF.

This clone has only one observation. This chain's CDR3 is CSVGQGATTGELFF. CDR3 DNA: TGCAGCGTTGGACAGGGGGCGACCACCGGGGAGCTGTTTTTT. The gene calls are TRBV29-1 and TRBJ2-2, with 10 positions matching TRBD1. The V gene end was trimmed by 4 bases and the J gene end by 4 bases; junction bases not matched to a gene: 3. This CDR3 is built from 14 residues. Germline assignment: CDR1 SQVTM and CDR2 ANQGSEA.

This rearrangement joins TRBV15 to TRBJ1-1; 7 bases line up with TRBD1. The junction had 7 bases not matched to a gene; V was cut back by 0 bases and J by 0 bases. The CDR3 covers 17 residues. Looked up from germline, CDR1 is LNHNV and CDR2 is YYDKDF (reference sequence). The CDR3 reads CATSRDPRQGLNTEAFF. The CDR3 region has the DNA TGTGCCACCAGCAGAGATCCCCGACAGGGTTTGAACACTGAAGCTTTCTTT.

The gene calls are TRBV28 and TRBJ2-3; D is unclear. This CDR3 has 15 amino acids. V was pared by 6 bases and J by 0 bases, with 13 bases between. Germline V CDR1 and CDR2: MDHEN, SYDVKM. CDR3 residues: CASSQTGPSTDTQYF. CDR3 coding DNA: TGTGCCAGCAGCCAGACGGGTCCTAGCACAGATACGCAGTATTTT.

This rearrangement joins TRBV24-1 to TRBJ1-2; D is possibly TRBD1 (5 bases). CDR3 length: 15 amino acids. Germline CDR1 KGHDR, CDR2 SFDVKD. Between the trimmed V and J ends, which lost 4 bases and 7 bases, there was a span of 18 bases. CDR3 residues: CATSESGRRFGGYTF. CDR3 nucleotides: TGTGCCACCAGTGAGTCAGGGAGGAGGTTTGGTGGCTACACCTTC.

This sequence joins TRBV4-3 and TRBJ1-1; 7 positions match TRBD1. The CDR3 runs 14 residues. V trimming: 2 bases; J trimming: 5 bases; junction bases outside the gene matches: 5. From germline, CDR1 is LGHNA and CDR2 YSLEER. The CDR3 spells CASSQWAGGTEAFF. The CDR3 DNA is TGCGCCAGCAGCCAATGGGCAGGGGGAACTGAAGCTTTCTTT.